This T cell receptor (beta chain) was obtained from a study of OX40 agonist ivuxolimab in advanced cancers. This CDR3 is 20 amino acids long. Germline CDR1 reads SGDLS; CDR2 reads YYNGEE. J was trimmed by 0 bases and V by 0 bases; bases with no gene match: 7. Measured with immunoSEQ multiplex PCR; TCRdb has only the in-frame clones, and not every one. The sample carries more than 15,000 clones, around 80% recorded once. This chain uses TRBV9 with TRBJ2-1; TRBD2 matches 15 bases. Material: CD4+ or CD8+ T cells sorted from blood, obtained in a trial of the OX40 agonist ivuxolimab. This TCR was recovered from an adult with an advanced solid tumor such as melanoma, head and neck, liver or kidney cancer. This CDR3 reads CASSVEPGLAGGPSYNEQFF. The CDR3 DNA follows: TGTGCCAGCAGCGTAGAACCGGGACTAGCGGGGGGCCCCTCCTACAATGAGCAGTTCTTC.